Below are 3 T cell receptor beta chains sequenced from a single sample in a study of blood T cell repertoires in COVID-19. Produced via immunoSEQ multiplex PCR; TCRdb's table is partial and in-frame only. This table holds about 300,000 clones, approximately 86% found once. Sequences were obtained from peripheral blood. Receptors originate from a man aged 70-80 years with acute or convalescent COVID-19.

The chain links TRBV28 to TRBJ2-1; 11 bases agree with TRBD2. The V segment lost 1 base and the J segment 14 bases; nucleotides outside the gene matches: 7. Per the germline V gene, CDR1 is MDHEN and CDR2 is SYDVKM. The CDR3 loop spans 14 amino acids. CDR3 region: CASSLSISGRAEFF. In DNA, the CDR3 is TGTGCCAGCAGTTTATCAATTAGCGGGAGGGCGGAGTTCTTC. Filled out from reference TRBV28 and TRBJ2-1, the complete variable domain reads DVKVTQSSRYLVKRTGEKVFLECVQDMDHENMFWYRQDPGLGLRLIYFSYDVKMKEKGDIPEGYSVSREKKERFSLILESASTNQTSMYLCASSLSISGRAEFFGPGTRLTVL.

The rearrangement uses TRBV7-2 and TRBJ2-1; D perhaps matches TRBD2 (6 bases). Per the germline V gene, CDR1 is SGHTA and CDR2 is FQGNSA. The CDR3 loop spans 13 amino acids. V was cut by 3 bases and J by 10 bases, with 13 bases left in between. The CDR3 DNA is TGTGCCAGCAGCTTCGCTAGCGTCGAGGAGCAGTTCTTC. Translated, it gives CASSFASVEEQFF.

The V gene is TRBV4-1, the J gene TRBJ2-7, with a possible D match to TRBD2 (7 bases). The ends were cut back, 0 bases at V and 3 bases at J, with 12 bases in the middle. CDR3 length: 15 residues. Germline values: CDR1 MGHRA, CDR2 YSYEKL. CDR3 coding DNA: TGCGCCAGCAGCCAAGAACTTAGGGGGGGCTACGAGCAGTACTTC. Amino acids: CASSQELRGGYEQYF.